This T cell receptor beta chain was documented in a study of CD4 T cells in relation to SARS-CoV-2 and coronaviruses. The overall study: The HLA restriction of the shared crossreactive spike epitopes was mapped. Findings and caveats of the study: Crossreactivity was assessed only for spike protein, not other viral proteins. Compared with monoreactive clones, crossreactive clones showed significantly weaker SARS-CoV-2 expansion.

Before the COVID-19 pandemic, during about 2011-2019, CD4+ T cells were taken from unexposed donors. In regard to this clone: Antigen specificity is unknown.

This CDR3 has 13 amino acids. J gave up 3 bases and V 5 bases, and 4 bases lay outside the gene matches. CDR1 is WNHNN, CDR2 SYGVQD, per germline (reference sequence). Naive and memory CD4+ T cell DNA was deep-sequenced without culture. Clones were read by immunoSEQ multiplex PCR, and TCRdb kept only the in-frame ones, dropping some. The table has about 64,000 clones, about 94% seen once; the top ten hold roughly 0.14%. The V and J genes are TRBV10-1 and TRBJ2-7, with 7 bases identical to TRBD2. This TCR came from a human donor in good health. Specimen: naive CD4+ T cells from PBMCs. Subset here: naive CD4+ T cells isolated by negative enrichment. CDR3 DNA sequence: TGCGCCAGCAGTTCTAGCGGATACTACGAGCAGTACTTC. This codes for CASSSSGYYEQYF.